Following are 18 T cell receptor beta chains from one sample sequenced in a study of T-cell memory formation after mild COVID-19. TCRdb fed the 5' RACE reads into MiXCR, producing one record per CDR3 protein. The sample holds about 540,000 distinct CDR3 sequences, just over 20% seen once. Sequencing used PBMCs or a T cell subset sorted from them (not recorded which). Every receptor here comes from an adult woman who had mild COVID-19 (a few samples of this study predate the infection). Cell type and time point are not known.

This chain connects TRBV2 to TRBJ1-5; D not certain. The CDR3 contains 15 residues. Germline V gene sequence: CDR1 SNHLY, CDR2 FYNNEI. Between the trimmed V and J ends, which lost 3 bases and 0 bases, there was a span of 9 bases. The CDR3 region is CASSDSGYSNQPQHF. DNA of the CDR3: TGTGCCAGCAGTGACAGTGGCTATAGCAATCAGCCCCAGCATTTT. The full variable domain, in which reference TRBV2 and TRBJ1-5 provide the parts outside the CDR3, is EPEVTQTPSHQVTQMGQEVILRCVPISNHLYFYWYRQILGQKVEFLVSFYNNEISEKSEIFDDQFSVERPDGSNFTLKIRSTKLEDSAMYFCASSDSGYSNQPQHFGDGTRLSIL.

This clonotype has just a few counts. V gene TRBV15 combines with J gene TRBJ1-5; D gene uncertain. V lost 1 base and J 3 bases, leaving 10 bases between the germline ends. Germline CDR1 reads LNHNV; CDR2 reads YYDKDF (reference sequence). This CDR3 comprises 15 residues. This CDR3 is CATSRGEGPNQPQHF. Written as DNA, the CDR3 is TGTGCCACCAGCAGAGGGGAAGGGCCCAATCAGCCCCAGCATTTT.

This sequence joins TRBV15 and TRBJ2-7, with 7 nucleotides matching TRBD1. Germline-derived CDR1 and CDR2 are LNHNV and YYDKDF (reference sequence). The CDR3 has 15 residues. J was trimmed by 2 bases and V by 3 bases; bases with no gene match: 7. CDR3 loop: CATSSPGQTTYEQYF. The CDR3 nucleotides are TGTGCCACCAGCAGCCCGGGACAGACGACCTACGAGCAGTACTTC.

CDR3 residues: CASSAPQRGGPDTQYF. CDR3 DNA: TGTGCCAGCAGCGCCCCCCAGCGGGGGGGGCCAGATACGCAGTATTTT. The V call is TRBV9, the J call TRBJ2-3; TRBD2 matches at 10 bases. With V trimmed by 3 bases and J by 4 bases, 8 bases remained unmatched. This CDR3 spans 16 amino acids. The germline V gene encodes CDR1 SGDLS and CDR2 YYNGEE.

The chain is built from TRBV5-1 and TRBJ2-3; D is unclear. CDR1 and CDR2 from the germline V gene are SGHRS and YFSETQ. CDR3 length: 15 amino acids. The V end was cut by 0 bases, the J end by 3 bases, with 11 bases between. This chain's CDR3 is CASSLGPTKTDTQYF. As DNA, the CDR3 is TGCGCCAGCAGCTTGGGACCGACAAAGACAGATACGCAGTATTTT.

The rearrangement links TRBV7-2 to TRBJ1-5, with D unclear. CDR1 and CDR2 (germline): SGHTA, FQGNSA. V was trimmed by 5 bases and J by 11 bases, leaving 10 bases between them. This CDR3 spans 11 amino acids. CDR3 amino acids: CASSAQRTQHF. In DNA form, the CDR3 reads TGTGCCAGCAGCGCCCAGAGGACCCAGCATTTT.

V is TRBV12-3 or TRBV12-4 and J is TRBJ2-3; TRBD2 is a possible D gene (6 bases). V lost 5 bases, J lost 6 bases, and 15 bases lay in between. This CDR3 is 14 amino acids long. This CDR3 reads CASSPLSGLDTQYF. As DNA, the CDR3 is TGTGCCAGCAGTCCTCTAAGCGGGCTTGATACGCAGTATTTT.

This clonotype came up a few times. V and J are TRBV30 and TRBJ2-1; D gene uncertain. Looked up from germline, CDR1 is GTSNPN and CDR2 is SVGIG (reference sequence). Deletions cut 2 bases from V and 10 bases from J, with 12 bases between. CDR3 size: 12 residues. Written as DNA, the CDR3 is TGTGCCTGGAGTCGGTCACCTGGCGAGCAGTTCTTC. This translates into CAWSRSPGEQFF.

This clonotype was seen a few times. V gene TRBV6-5 combines with J gene TRBJ2-2; no clear D gene. Trimming removed 6 bases from V and 2 bases from J, with 10 bases in between. The CDR3 runs to 14 residues. Germline CDR1 MNHEY, CDR2 SVGAGI. The CDR3 here is CASSPPRNTGELFF. In DNA form, the CDR3 reads TGTGCCAGCAGCCCGCCCCGAAACACCGGGGAGCTGTTTTTT.

In its sample, this clonotype was seen a few times. The J gene is TRBJ2-3, the V gene TRBV5-1; D call uncertain. V was pared by 3 bases and J by 6 bases, with 8 bases between. Germline values: CDR1 SGHRS, CDR2 YFSETQ. CDR3 length: 12 residues. CDR3 region: CASSSLFDTQYF. The CDR3 DNA follows: TGCGCCAGCAGCTCCCTTTTCGATACGCAGTATTTT.

This clonotype occurred a few times. The rearrangement links TRBV7-6 to TRBJ2-7, with 11 nucleotides matching TRBD2. CDR3 length: 14 residues. Germline lookup yields CDR1 SGHVS and CDR2 FNYEAQ. Trimming removed 4 bases from V and 5 bases from J; junction bases left unmatched: 4. This chain's CDR3 is CASSSKLAGDEQYF. The CDR3 DNA reads TGTGCCAGCAGCTCCAAACTAGCGGGGGACGAGCAGTACTTC.

This clonotype was recorded at least ten times. The chain combines TRBV7-2 with TRBJ2-5; D is ambiguous. The V end was cut by 3 bases, the J end by 13 bases, with 12 bases between. CDR1 and CDR2 (germline): SGHTA, FQGNSA. The CDR3 spans 11 residues. The chain's CDR3 is CASSFEASPYF. For the CDR3, the DNA is TGTGCCAGCAGCTTTGAGGCCTCCCCGTACTTC.

A few counts support this clonotype. The chain is built from TRBV5-1 and TRBJ2-3; perhaps TRBD2 as D (7 bases). CDR1 SGHRS and CDR2 YFSETQ come from the germline V gene. The CDR3 runs to 15 residues. V gave up 0 bases and J gave up 4 bases, with 12 bases separating them. The chain's CDR3 is CASSLGGGASDTQYF. The CDR3 nucleotides read TGCGCCAGCAGCTTGGGAGGGGGGGCCTCAGATACGCAGTATTTT.

The chain recombines TRBV12-3 or TRBV12-4 with TRBJ1-4; D not certain. Trimming pared 4 bases from V and 5 bases from J, leaving 8 bases between. This CDR3 is 13 amino acids long. CDR3 DNA: TGTGCCAGCAGTTCAGGTGAAAATGAAAAACTGTTTTTT. This gives the protein CASSSGENEKLFF.

The chain has TRBV2 and TRBJ1-1, with D hard to call. This CDR3 spans 14 amino acids. CDR1 is SNHLY, CDR2 FYNNEI, per germline. V shed 2 bases and J shed 3 bases, with 10 bases lying between them. The CDR3 nucleotides are TGTGCCAGCAGTGAAATGGAGGGTCACACTGAAGCTTTCTTT. Its protein product is CASSEMEGHTEAFF. Supplemented by reference TRBV2 and TRBJ1-1, the full variable domain reads EPEVTQTPSHQVTQMGQEVILRCVPISNHLYFYWYRQILGQKVEFLVSFYNNEISEKSEIFDDQFSVERPDGSNFTLKIRSTKLEDSAMYFCASSEMEGHTEAFFGQGTRLTVV.

This chain joins TRBV7-6 and TRBJ1-3; D remains unclear. The CDR3 is 15 residues long. V lost 5 bases to trimming and J lost 0 bases, with 11 bases between them. In germline, CDR1 is SGHVS, CDR2 FNYEAQ. CDR3 sequence (DNA): TGTGCCAGCAGCCCCTTCCCCAGCTCTGGAAACACCATATATTTT. Translation gives CASSPFPSSGNTIYF.

This chain links TRBV25-1 with TRBJ2-5, with 10 bases aligning to TRBD1. The CDR3 is 19 residues long. Germline assignment: CDR1 MGHDK and CDR2 SYGVNS. The ends lost 1 base at V and 0 bases at J; junction bases unmatched: 11. DNA for the CDR3: TGTGCCAGCAGTGAATTATTTGCGGGGACAGGGGTGTACCAAGAGACCCAGTACTTC. This encodes CASSELFAGTGVYQETQYF.

The chain couples TRBV11-1 to TRBJ1-1; D might be TRBD1 (6 bases). The CDR3 is 15 amino acids. V lost 5 bases, J lost 5 bases, and 18 bases lay in between. The germline V gene encodes CDR1 SGHAT and CDR2 FQDESV (reference sequence). The CDR3: CASSLEPGQVTEAFF. CDR3 DNA: TGTGCCAGCAGCCTCGAACCGGGACAAGTTACTGAAGCTTTCTTT.